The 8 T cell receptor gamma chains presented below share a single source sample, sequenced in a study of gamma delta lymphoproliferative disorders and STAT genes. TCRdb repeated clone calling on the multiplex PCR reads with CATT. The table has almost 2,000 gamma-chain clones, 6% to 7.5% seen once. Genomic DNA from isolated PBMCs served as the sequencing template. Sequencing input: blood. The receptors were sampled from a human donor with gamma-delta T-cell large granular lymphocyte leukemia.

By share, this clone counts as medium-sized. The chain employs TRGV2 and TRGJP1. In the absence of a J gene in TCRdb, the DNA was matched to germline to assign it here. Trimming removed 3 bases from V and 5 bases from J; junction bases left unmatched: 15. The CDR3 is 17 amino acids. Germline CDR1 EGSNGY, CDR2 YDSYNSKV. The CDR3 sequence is CATWDRTGVGTGWFKIF. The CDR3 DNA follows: TGTGCCACCTGGGACCGCACGGGTGTAGGAACTGGTTGGTTCAAGATATTT.

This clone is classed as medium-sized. CDR3 residues: CATWDADYKKLF. The CDR3 region has the DNA TGTGCCACCTGGGACGCGGATTATAAGAAACTCTTT. The chain carries TRGV2 and TRGJ1 or TRGJ2. The J gene is absent in TCRdb and was assigned here via DNA matching to germline. Trimming took 2 bases from V and 5 from J; bases not matched to a gene: 3. This CDR3 has 12 amino acids. Germline V lookup: CDR1 EGSNGY, CDR2 YDSYNSKV.

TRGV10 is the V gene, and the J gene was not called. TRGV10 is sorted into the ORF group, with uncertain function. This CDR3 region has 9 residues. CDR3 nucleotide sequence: TGTGCTGCGTGGGATTATAGTCTCTTT. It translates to CAAWDYSLF.

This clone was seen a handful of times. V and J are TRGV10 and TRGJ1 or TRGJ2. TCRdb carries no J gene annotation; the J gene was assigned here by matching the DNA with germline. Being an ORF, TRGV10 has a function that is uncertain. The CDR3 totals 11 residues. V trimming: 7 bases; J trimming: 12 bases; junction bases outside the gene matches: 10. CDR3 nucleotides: TGTGCTGCGTGGTTACTGGGGGGGAAACTCTTT. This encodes CAAWLLGGKLF.

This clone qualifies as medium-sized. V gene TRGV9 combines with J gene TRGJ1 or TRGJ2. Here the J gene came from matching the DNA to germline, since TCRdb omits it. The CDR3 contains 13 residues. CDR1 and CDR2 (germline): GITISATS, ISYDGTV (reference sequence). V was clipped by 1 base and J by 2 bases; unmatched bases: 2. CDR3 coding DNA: TGTGCCTTGTGGGAGGTAGATTATTATAAGAAACTCTTT. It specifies CALWEVDYYKKLF.

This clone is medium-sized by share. The CDR3 is CATWVWLDKLF. The CDR3 DNA reads as TGTGCCACCTGGGTTTGGTTGGATAAACTCTTT. No J gene was named, though the V gene is TRGV8. The CDR3 extends over 11 amino acids. Germline V lookup: CDR1 VENAVY, CDR2 YDSYNSRV.

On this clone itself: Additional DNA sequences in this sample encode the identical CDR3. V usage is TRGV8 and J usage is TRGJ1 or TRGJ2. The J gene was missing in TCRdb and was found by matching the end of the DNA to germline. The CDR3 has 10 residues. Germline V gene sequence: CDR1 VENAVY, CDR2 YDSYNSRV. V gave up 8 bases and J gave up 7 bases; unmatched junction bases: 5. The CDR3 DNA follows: TGTGCCACCTCGCGATATAAGAAACTCTTT. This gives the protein CATSRYKKLF.

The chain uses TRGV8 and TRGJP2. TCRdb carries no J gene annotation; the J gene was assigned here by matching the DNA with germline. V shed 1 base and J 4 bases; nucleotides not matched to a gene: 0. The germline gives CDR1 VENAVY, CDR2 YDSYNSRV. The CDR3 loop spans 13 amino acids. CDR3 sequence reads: CATWDSSDWIKTF. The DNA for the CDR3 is TGTGCCACCTGGGATAGTAGTGATTGGATCAAGACGTTT.